This TCR beta chain was obtained from a study of CD8+ T cells in alopecia areata. Overall study context: Administration of oral tofacitinib to treated patients was at 5 to 10 mg twice daily.

Sequencing relied on a cDNA template that was reverse transcribed from extracted RNA. TCRdb's table, derived via immunoSEQ multiplex PCR, lists solely in-frame clones and lacks some. This sample has under 350,000 clones, with 58% found just once. Documented treatment: oral pan-JAK inhibitor, 5-10 mg twice daily. This clone was counted a few times. This TCR was recovered from a human donor with alopecia areata. The material sequenced was CD4+ T cells sorted from blood, taken at week 24, from a patient treated with tofacitinib.

The CDR3 reads CAWSSAGELFF. CDR3 sequence (DNA): TGTGCCTGGAGTAGCGCCGGGGAGCTGTTTTTT. V is TRBV30 and J is TRBJ2-2, with D uncertain. The V gene lost 2 bases and the J gene lost 6 bases, with 4 bases spanning the gap. The CDR3 loop spans 11 amino acids. Germline V gene data show CDR1 as GTSNPN and CDR2 as SVGIG (reference sequence).